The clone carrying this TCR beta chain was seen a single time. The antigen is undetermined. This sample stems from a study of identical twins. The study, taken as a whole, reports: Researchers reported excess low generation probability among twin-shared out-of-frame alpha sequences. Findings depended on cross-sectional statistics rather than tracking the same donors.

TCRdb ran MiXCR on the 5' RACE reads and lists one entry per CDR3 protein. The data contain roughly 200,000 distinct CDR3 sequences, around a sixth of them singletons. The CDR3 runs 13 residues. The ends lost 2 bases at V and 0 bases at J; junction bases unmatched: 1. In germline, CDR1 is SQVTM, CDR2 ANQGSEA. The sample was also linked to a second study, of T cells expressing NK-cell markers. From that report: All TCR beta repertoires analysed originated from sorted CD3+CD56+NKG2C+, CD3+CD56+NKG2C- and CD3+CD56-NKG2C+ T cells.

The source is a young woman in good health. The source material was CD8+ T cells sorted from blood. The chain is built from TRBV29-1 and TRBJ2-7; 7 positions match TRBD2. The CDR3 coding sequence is TGCAGCGTTGAATTAGCGGGCTCCTACGAGCAGTACTTC. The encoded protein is CSVELAGSYEQYF.